This T cell receptor beta chain derives from a study of shared clonotypes between healthy human individuals. In the naive CD8 group, cells lacked CD45RO and were positively selected for CCR7, so terminally differentiated effector memory CD45RA+ cells were left out. Sequencing used immunoSEQ multiplex PCR; TCRdb keeps in-frame clones, though not all of them. The sample consists of about 2,100,000 clones, 85% to 95% of them appearing once. Between the trimmed V and J ends, which lost 1 base and 11 bases, there was a span of 25 bases. Germline V CDR1 and CDR2: SGHAT, FQNNGV. The CDR3 runs to 17 residues.

The rearrangement uses TRBV11-2 and TRBJ2-3; possible D gene TRBD2, 6 bases. The receptor's source is a man between 18 and 29 years old in good health. Some clones in this sample may be carry-over from other donors' samples. Sequenced sample: naive CD8+ T cells from PBMCs. The CDR3 nucleotides are TGTGCCAGCAGCTTAGTGTTGTCCCGGGGGACGACATCGGGGCAGTATTTT. Amino acid sequence: CASSLVLSRGTTSGQYF.